Described below is a single T cell receptor (beta chain) sequence and its context. What it recognizes is unknown. This sample was taken from a study of T cell responses to AZD1222 COVID-19 vaccine. Whole-study findings and limits: Nearly half of unique spike-specific TCRs reportedly avoided B.1.351 and B.1.1.7 mutated regions. Donors were largely white British and mainly female; clonal diversity was possibly underestimated.

CDR3 length: 17 amino acids. From germline, CDR1 is SGHRS and CDR2 YFSETQ. With V trimmed by 4 bases and J by 3 bases, 7 bases remained unmatched. The protocol was immunoSEQ multiplex PCR, while the TCRdb copy is restricted to in-frame clones and leaves out a portion. Of about 140,000 clones listed, around 94% were seen once; the top ten hold about 12%. This TCR was sampled from an adult who had recovered from COVID-19. This specimen consisted of peripheral blood, obtained after recovery from COVID-19. V is TRBV5-1 and J is TRBJ2-6, with 10 bases fitting TRBD2. CDR3: CASSRAGGPLGANVLTF. The CDR3 region has the DNA TGCGCCAGCAGCCGAGCGGGAGGGCCACTTGGGGCCAACGTCCTGACTTTC. The variable domain in full, with the rest retrieved from reference TRBV5-1 and TRBJ2-6, is KAGVTQTPRYLIKTRGQQVTLSCSPISGHRSVSWYQQTPGQGLQFLFEYFSETQRNKGNFPGRFSGRQFSNSRSEMNVSTLELGDSALYLCASSRAGGPLGANVLTFGAGSRLTVL.